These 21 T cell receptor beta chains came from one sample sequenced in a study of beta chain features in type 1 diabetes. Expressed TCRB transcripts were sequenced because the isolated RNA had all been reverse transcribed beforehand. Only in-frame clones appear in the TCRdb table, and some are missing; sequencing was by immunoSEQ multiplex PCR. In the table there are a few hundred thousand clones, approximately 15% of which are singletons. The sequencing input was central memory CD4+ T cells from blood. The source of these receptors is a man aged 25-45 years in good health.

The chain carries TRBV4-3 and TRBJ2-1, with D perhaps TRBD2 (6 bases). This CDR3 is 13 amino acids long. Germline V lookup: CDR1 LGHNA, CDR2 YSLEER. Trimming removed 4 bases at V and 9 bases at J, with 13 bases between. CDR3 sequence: CASSPRLEAEQFF. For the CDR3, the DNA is TGCGCCAGCAGCCCTCGACTAGAGGCTGAGCAGTTCTTC.

The CDR3 spells CASRATSGGGELFF. The CDR3 bases are TGTGCCAGCAGGGCGACTAGCGGGGGCGGGGAGCTGTTTTTT. This chain joins TRBV7-2 and TRBJ2-2, with 12 bases matching TRBD2. The CDR3 loop spans 14 amino acids. Germline trimming cut 6 bases from V and 7 bases from J; bases unmatched to any gene: 3. The germline gives CDR1 SGHTA, CDR2 FQGNSA.

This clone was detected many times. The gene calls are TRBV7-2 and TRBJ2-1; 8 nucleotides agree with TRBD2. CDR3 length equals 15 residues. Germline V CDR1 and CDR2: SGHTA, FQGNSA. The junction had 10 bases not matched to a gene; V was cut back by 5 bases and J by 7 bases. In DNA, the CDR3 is TGTGCCAGCAGCACGGCGGGACTAGGGGATAATGAGCAGTTCTTC. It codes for CASSTAGLGDNEQFF.

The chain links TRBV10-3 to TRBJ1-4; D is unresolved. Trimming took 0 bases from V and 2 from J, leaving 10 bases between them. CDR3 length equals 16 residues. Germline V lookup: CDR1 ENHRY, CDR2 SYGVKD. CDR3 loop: CAISESTHRTNEKLFF. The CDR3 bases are TGTGCCATCAGTGAGTCTACACACCGGACTAATGAAAAACTGTTTTTT.

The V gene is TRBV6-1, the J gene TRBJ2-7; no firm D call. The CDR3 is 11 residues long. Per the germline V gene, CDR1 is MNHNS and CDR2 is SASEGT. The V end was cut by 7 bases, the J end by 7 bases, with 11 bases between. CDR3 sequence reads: CASTDGREQYF. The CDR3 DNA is TGTGCCAGCACCGATGGGCGGGAGCAGTACTTC.

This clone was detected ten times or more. CDR3 DNA: TGTGCCAGCAGCAGGGGCACCTACGAGCAGTACGTC. This encodes CASSRGTYEQYV. The genes are TRBV5-6 and TRBJ2-7; a possible D gene is TRBD1 (5 bases). The germline V gene has CDR1 SGHDT and CDR2 YYEEEE. V lost 4 bases and J lost 2, with 7 bases in between. The CDR3 runs 12 residues.

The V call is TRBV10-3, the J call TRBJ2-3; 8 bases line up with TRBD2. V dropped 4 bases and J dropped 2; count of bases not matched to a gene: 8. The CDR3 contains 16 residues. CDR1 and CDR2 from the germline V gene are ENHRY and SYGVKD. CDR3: CAISGETSAPTDTQYF. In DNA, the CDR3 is TGTGCCATCAGTGGGGAGACTAGCGCACCCACAGATACGCAGTATTTT.

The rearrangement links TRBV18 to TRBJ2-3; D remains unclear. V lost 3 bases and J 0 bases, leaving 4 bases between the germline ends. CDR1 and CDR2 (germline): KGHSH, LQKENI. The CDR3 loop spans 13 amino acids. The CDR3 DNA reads TGTGCCAGCTCACCCGAGAGCACAGATACGCAGTATTTT. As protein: CASSPESTDTQYF.

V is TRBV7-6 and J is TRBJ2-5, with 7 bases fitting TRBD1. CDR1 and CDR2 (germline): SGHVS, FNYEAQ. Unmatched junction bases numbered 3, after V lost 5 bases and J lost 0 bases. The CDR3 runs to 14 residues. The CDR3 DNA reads TGTGCCAGCAGCCCGGGACAGCACCAAGAGACCCAGTACTTC. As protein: CASSPGQHQETQYF. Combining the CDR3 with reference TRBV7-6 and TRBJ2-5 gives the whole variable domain GAGVSQSPRYKVTKRGQDVALRCDPISGHVSLYWYRQALGQGPEFLTYFNYEAQQDKSGLPNDRFSAERPEGSISTLTIQRTEQRDSAMYRCASSPGQHQETQYFGPGTRLLVL.

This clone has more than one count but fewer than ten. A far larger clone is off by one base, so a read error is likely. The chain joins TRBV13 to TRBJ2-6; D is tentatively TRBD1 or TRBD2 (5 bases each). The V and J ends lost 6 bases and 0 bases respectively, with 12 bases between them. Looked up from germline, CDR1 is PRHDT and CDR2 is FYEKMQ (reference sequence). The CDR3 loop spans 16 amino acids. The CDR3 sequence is CASRGDTVSGANVLTF. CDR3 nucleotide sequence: TGTGCCAGCAGGGGGGATACGGTCTCTGGGGCCAACGTCCTGACTTTC.

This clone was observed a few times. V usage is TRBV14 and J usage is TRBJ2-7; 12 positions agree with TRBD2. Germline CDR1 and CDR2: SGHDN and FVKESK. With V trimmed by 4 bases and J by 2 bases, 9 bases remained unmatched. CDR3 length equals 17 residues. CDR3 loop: CASSPPTSGGRPYEQYF. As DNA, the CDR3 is TGTGCCAGCAGCCCCCCGACTAGCGGGGGACGTCCCTACGAGCAGTACTTC.

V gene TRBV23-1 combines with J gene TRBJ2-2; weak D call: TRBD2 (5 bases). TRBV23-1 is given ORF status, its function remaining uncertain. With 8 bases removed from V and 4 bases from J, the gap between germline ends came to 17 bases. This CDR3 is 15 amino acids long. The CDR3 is CASSLVGEGTGELFF. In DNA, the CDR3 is TGCGCCAGCTCTTTGGTGGGAGAGGGCACCGGGGAGCTGTTTTTT.

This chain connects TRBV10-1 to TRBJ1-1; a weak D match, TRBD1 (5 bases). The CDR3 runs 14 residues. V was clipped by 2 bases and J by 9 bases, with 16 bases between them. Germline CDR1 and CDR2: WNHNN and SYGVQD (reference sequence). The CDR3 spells CASSEGGTAKKAFF. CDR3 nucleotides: TGCGCCAGCAGTGAGGGGGGGACTGCCAAAAAAGCTTTCTTT.

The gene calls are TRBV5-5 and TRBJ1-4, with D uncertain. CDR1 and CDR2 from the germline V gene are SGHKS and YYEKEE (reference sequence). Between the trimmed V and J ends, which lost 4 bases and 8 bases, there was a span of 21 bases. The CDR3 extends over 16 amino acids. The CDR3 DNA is TGTGCCAGCAGCCAAGTCATGCAGAGAGAGGACGAAAAACTGTTTTTT. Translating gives CASSQVMQREDEKLFF.

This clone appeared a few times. CDR3 region: CASSRTGFRNTIYF. The DNA for the CDR3 is TGTGCCAGTAGTCGGACAGGGTTTAGAAACACCATATATTTT. The chain employs TRBV19 and TRBJ1-3; 8 nucleotides match TRBD1. Losses at the gene ends were 5 bases for V and 5 bases for J; bases not matched to a gene: 5. Germline values: CDR1 LNHDA, CDR2 SQIVND (reference sequence). There are 14 residues in the CDR3.

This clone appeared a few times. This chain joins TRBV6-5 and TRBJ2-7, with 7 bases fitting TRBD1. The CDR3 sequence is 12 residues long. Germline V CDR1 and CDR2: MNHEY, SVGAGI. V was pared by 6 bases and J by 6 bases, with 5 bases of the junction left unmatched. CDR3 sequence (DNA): TGTGCCAGCAGGTCGGCAGGGGGCGAGCAGTACTTC. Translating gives CASRSAGGEQYF.

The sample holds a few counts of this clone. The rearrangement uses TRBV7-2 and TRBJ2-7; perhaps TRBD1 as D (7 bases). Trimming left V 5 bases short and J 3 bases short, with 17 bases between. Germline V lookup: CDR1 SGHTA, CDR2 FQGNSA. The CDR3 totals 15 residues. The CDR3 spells CASSPQGGPLYEQYV. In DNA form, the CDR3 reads TGTGCCAGCAGCCCCCAGGGGGGACCTCTCTACGAGCAGTACGTC.

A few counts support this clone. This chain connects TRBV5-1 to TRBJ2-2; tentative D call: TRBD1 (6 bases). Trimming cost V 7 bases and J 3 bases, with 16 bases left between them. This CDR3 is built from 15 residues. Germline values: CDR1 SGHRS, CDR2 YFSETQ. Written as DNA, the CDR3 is TGCGCCAGCTCAAATCCCTACAGGGACACCGGGGAGCTGTTTTTT. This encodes CASSNPYRDTGELFF.

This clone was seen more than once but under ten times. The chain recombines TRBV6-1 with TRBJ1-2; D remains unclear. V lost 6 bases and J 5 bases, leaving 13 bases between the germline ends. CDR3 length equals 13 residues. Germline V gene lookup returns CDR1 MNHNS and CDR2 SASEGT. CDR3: CASRDGTDYGYTF. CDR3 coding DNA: TGTGCCAGCAGAGACGGAACGGATTATGGCTACACCTTC.

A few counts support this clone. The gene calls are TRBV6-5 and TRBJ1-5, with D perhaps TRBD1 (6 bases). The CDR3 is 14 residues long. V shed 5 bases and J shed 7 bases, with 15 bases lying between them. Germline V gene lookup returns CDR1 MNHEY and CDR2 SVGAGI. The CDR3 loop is CASSAQGRGQPQHF. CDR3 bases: TGTGCCAGCAGTGCCCAGGGGCGGGGGCAGCCCCAGCATTTT.

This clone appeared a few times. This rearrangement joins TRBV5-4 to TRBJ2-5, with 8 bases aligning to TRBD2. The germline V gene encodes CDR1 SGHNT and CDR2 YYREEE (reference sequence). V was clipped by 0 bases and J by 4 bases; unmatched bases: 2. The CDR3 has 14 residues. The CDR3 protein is CASSLAGGRETQYF. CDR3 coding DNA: TGTGCCAGCAGCTTGGCGGGGGGGAGAGAGACCCAGTACTTC. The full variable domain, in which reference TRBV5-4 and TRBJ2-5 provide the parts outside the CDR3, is ETGVTQSPTHLIKTRGQQVTLRCSSQSGHNTVSWYQQALGQGPQFIFQYYREEENGRGNFPPRFSGLQFPNYSSELNVNALELDDSALYLCASSLAGGRETQYFGPGTRLLVL.